This passage covers 10 T cell receptor beta chains from one sample sequenced in a study of cytomegalovirus exposure and HLA in healthy donors. It was with 60 Vbeta and 13 Jbeta primers that the PCR ran. Only in-frame clones appear in the TCRdb table, and some are missing; sequencing was by immunoSEQ multiplex PCR. The repertoire holds under 110,000 clones, about two thirds seen once, with less than 0.95% in the top ten. What was sequenced was PBMCs. The receptors here all came from a boy between 5 and 17 years old in good health and CMV-seronegative.

The chain joins TRBV6-5 to TRBJ2-1; 7 bases map to TRBD2. V dropped 4 bases and J dropped 3; count of bases not matched to a gene: 9. This CDR3 comprises 16 residues. Per germline, CDR1 MNHEY and CDR2 SVGAGI. The CDR3 coding sequence is TGTGCCAGCAGTTCCCTTAGGGGAGGGTTCTACAATGAGCAGTTCTTC. It yields the protein CASSSLRGGFYNEQFF.

The chain combines TRBV6-5 with TRBJ2-5; possible D gene TRBD2, 5 bases. The J call could be wrong; TRBJ2-7 is a better fit for the DNA end. This CDR3 has 15 residues. Germline V gene data show CDR1 as MNHEY and CDR2 as SVGAGI. CDR3 sequence (DNA): TGTGCCAGCAGCCGGGGTACGGGTGGATTTTACGAGCAGTACTTC. As protein: CASSRGTGGFYEQYF.

A single count supports this clone. The J gene is TRBJ2-2, the V gene TRBV4-3; TRBD2 aligns across 9 bases. The CDR3 totals 17 residues. Trimming removed 0 bases from V and 7 bases from J; junction bases left unmatched: 9. The germline gives CDR1 LGHNA, CDR2 YSLEER. CDR3 residues: CASSQDSAGGLDGELFF. The CDR3 nucleotides read TGCGCCAGCAGCCAAGATTCCGCGGGGGGGCTAGACGGGGAGCTGTTTTTT.

The chain joins TRBV5-4 to TRBJ1-4; 8 positions match TRBD1. The length of the CDR3 is 14 residues. Germline V lookup: CDR1 SGHNT, CDR2 YYREEE (reference sequence). Losses at the gene ends were 4 bases for V and 8 bases for J; bases not matched to a gene: 7. The DNA for the CDR3 is TGTGCCAGCAGCCGAGGACAGGGACGAGAAAAACTGTTTTTT. Translating it yields CASSRGQGREKLFF.

The chain couples TRBV11-3 to TRBJ2-3, with 9 bases lining up with TRBD1. In germline, CDR1 is SGHNT, CDR2 YENEEA. The CDR3 has 14 amino acids. V lost 4 bases and J lost 3; bases outside the gene matches: 2. The CDR3 DNA is TGTGCCAGCAGCTCAGGGACAGGGACAGATACGCAGTATTTT. It yields the protein CASSSGTGTDTQYF.

This sequence joins TRBV4-1 and TRBJ1-1, with 9 nucleotides matching TRBD1. The CDR3 totals 16 residues. Germline V gene data show CDR1 as MGHRA and CDR2 as YSYEKL. After removal of 4 bases from V and 0 bases from J, the junction contained 6 bases not matched to a gene. The CDR3 sequence is CASSPPGQGVNTEAFF. CDR3 in DNA: TGCGCCAGCAGCCCCCCGGGACAGGGAGTGAACACTGAAGCTTTCTTT.

The V call is TRBV5-4, the J call TRBJ1-1, with D possibly matching TRBD1 (5 bases). Trimming removed 4 bases from V and 5 bases from J, with 15 bases in between. Germline V lookup: CDR1 SGHNT, CDR2 YYREEE (reference sequence). The CDR3 has 14 residues. CDR3 in amino acids: CASSKTATRTEAFF. The CDR3 DNA sequence: TGTGCCAGCAGCAAGACAGCGACTCGGACTGAAGCTTTCTTT.

This clone occurred once. The V gene is TRBV27, the J gene TRBJ2-7; D call uncertain. CDR3 length equals 14 residues. V lost 2 bases and J lost 2, with 10 bases in between. Germline CDR1 is MNHEY and CDR2 is SMNVEV (reference sequence). This CDR3 reads CASSLRLAPYEQYF. The CDR3 DNA reads as TGTGCCAGCAGTTTAAGGTTAGCCCCCTACGAGCAGTACTTC.

The CDR3 reads CASSLASSGTGVNYGYTF. CDR3 nucleotide sequence: TGCGCCAGCAGCTTGGCCTCCTCCGGGACAGGGGTTAACTATGGCTACACCTTC. This chain joins TRBV5-1 and TRBJ1-2, with TRBD1 identical over 10 bases. CDR1 is SGHRS and CDR2 is YFSETQ in the germline V gene. V dropped 0 bases and J dropped 1; count of bases not matched to a gene: 9. This CDR3 has 18 residues.

The chain joins TRBV19 to TRBJ1-1; maybe TRBD1 (5 bases). Per germline, CDR1 LNHDA and CDR2 SQIVND (reference sequence). Trimming removed 4 bases at V and 5 bases at J, with 11 bases between. The CDR3 length is 13 residues. The CDR3 reads CASSTAGGTEAFF. The CDR3 DNA sequence: TGTGCCAGTAGTACTGCGGGGGGGACTGAAGCTTTCTTT.